This T cell receptor beta chain stems from a study of blood T cell repertoires in COVID-19. As for the study in general: Samples came from the United States, Italy and Spain, spanning acute and convalescent COVID-19. PBMCs, B-cell-depleted T cells, or T cells provided the cDNA or gDNA that made up the material.

Original data processing: From reference gene primer amplification, estimates of nucleated cell counts were derived. Data came from immunoSEQ multiplex PCR; TCRdb stores just in-frame clones and leaves some out. Clonal size and the V and J genes are those of that table, whereas D and trimming came from the DNA. Among about 160,000 clones, roughly four fifths were seen once, and the ten largest hold roughly 19%. The length of the CDR3 is 14 residues. V was cut by 7 bases and J by 0 bases, with 13 bases left in between. Looked up from germline, CDR1 is SGHTA and CDR2 is FQGNSA. The chain joins TRBV7-2 to TRBJ2-7; a possible D gene is TRBD2 (6 bases). The sequence derives from a woman older than 75 with acute or convalescent COVID-19. What was sequenced was peripheral blood. CDR3 nucleotides: TGTGCCAGCACCCAGGGACTTAACTCCTACGAGCAGTACTTC. Translating gives CASTQGLNSYEQYF.